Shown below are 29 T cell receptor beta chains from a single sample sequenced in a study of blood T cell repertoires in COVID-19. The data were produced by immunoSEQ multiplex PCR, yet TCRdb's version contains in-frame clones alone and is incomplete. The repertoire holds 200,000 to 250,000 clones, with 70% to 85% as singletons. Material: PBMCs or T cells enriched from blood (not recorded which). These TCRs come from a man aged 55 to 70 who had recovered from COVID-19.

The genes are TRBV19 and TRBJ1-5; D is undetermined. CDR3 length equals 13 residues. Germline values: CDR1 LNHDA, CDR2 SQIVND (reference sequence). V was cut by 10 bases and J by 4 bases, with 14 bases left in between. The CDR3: CATAVSNNQPQHF. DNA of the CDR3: TGTGCCACCGCAGTATCAAATAATCAGCCCCAGCATTTT.

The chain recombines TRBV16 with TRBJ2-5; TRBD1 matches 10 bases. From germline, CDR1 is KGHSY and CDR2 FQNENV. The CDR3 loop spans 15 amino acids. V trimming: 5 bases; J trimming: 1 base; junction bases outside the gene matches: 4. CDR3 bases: TGTGCCAGCAGCACGACAGGGGGCGTCCAAGAGACCCAGTACTTC. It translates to CASSTTGGVQETQYF. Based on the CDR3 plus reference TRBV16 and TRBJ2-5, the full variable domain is GEEVAQTPKHLVRGEGQKAKLYCAPIKGHSYVFWYQQVLKNEFKFLISFQNENVFDETGMPKERFSAKCLPNSPCSLEIQATKLEDSAVYFCASSTTGGVQETQYFGPGTRLLVL.

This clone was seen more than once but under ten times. This CDR3 is CASSLEAPGNSPLHF. Here the CDR3 DNA reads TGCGCCAGCAGCTTGGAGGCACCGGGAAATTCACCCCTCCACTTT. The rearrangement uses TRBV5-1 and TRBJ1-6; D is undetermined. V was clipped by 0 bases and J by 7 bases, with 11 bases between them. The V gene's germline CDR1 is SGHRS and CDR2 YFSETQ. This CDR3 region has 15 residues.

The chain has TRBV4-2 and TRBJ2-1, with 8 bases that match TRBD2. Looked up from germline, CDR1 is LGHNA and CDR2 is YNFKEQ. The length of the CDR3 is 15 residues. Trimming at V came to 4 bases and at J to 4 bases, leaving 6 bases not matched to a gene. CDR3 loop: CASSRQRGSYNEQFF. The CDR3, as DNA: TGTGCCAGCAGCCGTCAGCGGGGGTCGTACAATGAGCAGTTCTTC.

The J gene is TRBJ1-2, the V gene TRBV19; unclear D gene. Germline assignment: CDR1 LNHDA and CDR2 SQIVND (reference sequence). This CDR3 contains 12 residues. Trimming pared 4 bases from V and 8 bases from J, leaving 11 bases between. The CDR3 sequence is CASSTGMLGYTF. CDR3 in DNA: TGTGCCAGTAGTACCGGGATGTTGGGCTACACCTTC.

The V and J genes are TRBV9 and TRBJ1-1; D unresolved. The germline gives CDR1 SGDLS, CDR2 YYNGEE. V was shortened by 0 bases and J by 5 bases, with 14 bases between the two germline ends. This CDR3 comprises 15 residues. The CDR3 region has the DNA TGTGCCAGCAGCGTAGTAGGAGGGAGAGGGACTGAAGCTTTCTTT. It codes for CASSVVGGRGTEAFF.

This chain's CDR3 is CASSQDSSAWYEQYF. The CDR3 bases are TGTGCCAGCAGCCAGGACAGTTCGGCTTGGTACGAGCAGTACTTC. The chain recombines TRBV9 with TRBJ2-7, with D perhaps TRBD1 (6 bases). The length of the CDR3 is 15 residues. Trimming removed 4 bases at V and 4 bases at J, with 18 bases between. Germline CDR1 reads SGDLS; CDR2 reads YYNGEE.

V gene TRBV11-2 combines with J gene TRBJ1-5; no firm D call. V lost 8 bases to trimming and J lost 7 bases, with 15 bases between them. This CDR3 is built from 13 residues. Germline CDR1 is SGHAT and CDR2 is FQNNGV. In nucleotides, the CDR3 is TGTGCCAGCGGTGCGGGGAGTCAGCAGCCCCAGCATTTT. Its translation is CASGAGSQQPQHF.

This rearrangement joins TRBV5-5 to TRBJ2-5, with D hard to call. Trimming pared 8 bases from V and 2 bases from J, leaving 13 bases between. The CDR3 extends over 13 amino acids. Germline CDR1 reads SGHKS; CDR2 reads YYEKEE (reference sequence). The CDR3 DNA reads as TGTGCCAGTAAGACGGTAGCTCAAGAGACCCAGTACTTC. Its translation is CASKTVAQETQYF.

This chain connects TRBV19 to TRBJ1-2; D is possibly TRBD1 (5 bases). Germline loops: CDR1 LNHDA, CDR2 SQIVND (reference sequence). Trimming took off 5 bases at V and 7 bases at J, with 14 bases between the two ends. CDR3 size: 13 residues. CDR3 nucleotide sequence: TGTGCCAGTAGTCGGAGGGGAGATTCTGGCTACACCTTC. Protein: CASSRRGDSGYTF.

The CDR3 is CASSQDRGYGYTF. The CDR3 region has the DNA TGCGCCAGCAGCCAGGACAGGGGCTATGGCTACACCTTC. J is TRBJ1-2 and V is TRBV4-1, with 9 bases aligning to TRBD1. Germline V gene lookup returns CDR1 MGHRA and CDR2 YSYEKL. V shed 3 bases and J 4 bases; nucleotides not matched to a gene: 0. The CDR3 sequence is 13 residues long.

The CDR3 nucleotides are TGTGCCTGGAGGCCGAGCGGGGCTTACAATGAGCAGTTCTTC. Translating gives CAWRPSGAYNEQFF. The gene calls are TRBV30 and TRBJ2-1; TRBD2 agrees at 7 bases. This CDR3 is 14 amino acids long. CDR1 is GTSNPN and CDR2 is SVGIG in the germline V gene (reference sequence). Trimming at V came to 3 bases and at J to 4 bases, leaving 6 bases not matched to a gene.

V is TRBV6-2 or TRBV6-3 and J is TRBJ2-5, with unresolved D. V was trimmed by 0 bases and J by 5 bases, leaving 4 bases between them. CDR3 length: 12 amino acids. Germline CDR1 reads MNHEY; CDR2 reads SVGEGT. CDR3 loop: CASSYSTETQYF. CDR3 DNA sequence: TGTGCCAGCAGTTACTCGACTGAGACCCAGTACTTC.

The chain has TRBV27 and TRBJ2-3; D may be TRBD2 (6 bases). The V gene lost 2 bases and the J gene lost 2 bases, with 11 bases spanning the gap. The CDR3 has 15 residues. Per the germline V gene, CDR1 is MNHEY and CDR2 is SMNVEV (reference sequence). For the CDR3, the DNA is TGTGCCAGCAGTTTAAGGCTAGCGAACACAGATACGCAGTATTTT. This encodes CASSLRLANTDTQYF.

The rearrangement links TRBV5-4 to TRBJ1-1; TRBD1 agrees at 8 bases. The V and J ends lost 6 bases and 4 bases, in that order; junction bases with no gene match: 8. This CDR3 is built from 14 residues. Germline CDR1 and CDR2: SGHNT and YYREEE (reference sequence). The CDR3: CASTDIQGGTEAFF. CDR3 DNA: TGTGCCAGCACCGACATACAGGGGGGCACTGAAGCTTTCTTT.

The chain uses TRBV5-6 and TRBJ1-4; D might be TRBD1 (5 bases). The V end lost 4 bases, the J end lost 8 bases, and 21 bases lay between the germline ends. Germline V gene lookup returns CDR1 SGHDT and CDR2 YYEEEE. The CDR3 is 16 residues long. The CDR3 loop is CASSGGTGTPEEKLFF. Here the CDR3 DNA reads TGTGCCAGCAGCGGGGGGACCGGGACCCCGGAGGAAAAACTGTTTTTT. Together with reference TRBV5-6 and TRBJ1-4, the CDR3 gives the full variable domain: DAGVTQSPTHLIKTRGQQVTLRCSPKSGHDTVSWYQQALGQGPQFIFQYYEEEERQRGNFPDRFSGHQFPNYSSELNVNALLLGDSALYLCASSGGTGTPEEKLFFGSGTQLSVL.

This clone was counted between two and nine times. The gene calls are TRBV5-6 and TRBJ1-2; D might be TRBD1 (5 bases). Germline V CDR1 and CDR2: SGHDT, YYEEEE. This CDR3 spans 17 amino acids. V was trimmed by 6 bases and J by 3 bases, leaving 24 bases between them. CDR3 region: CASTLDRSPEIYYGYTF. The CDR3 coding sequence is TGTGCCAGCACCTTAGACAGAAGCCCCGAAATCTACTATGGCTACACCTTC.

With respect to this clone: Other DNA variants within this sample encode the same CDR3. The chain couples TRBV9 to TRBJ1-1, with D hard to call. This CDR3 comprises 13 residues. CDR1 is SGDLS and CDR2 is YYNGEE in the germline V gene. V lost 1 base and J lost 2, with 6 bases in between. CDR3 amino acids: CASSVQVNTEAFF. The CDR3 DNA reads TGTGCCAGCAGCGTACAGGTAAACACTGAAGCTTTCTTT.

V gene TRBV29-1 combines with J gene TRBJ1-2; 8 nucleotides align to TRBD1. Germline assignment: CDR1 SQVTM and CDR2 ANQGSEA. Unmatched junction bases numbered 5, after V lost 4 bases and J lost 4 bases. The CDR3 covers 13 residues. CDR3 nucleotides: TGCAGCGTTGGGCAGGGGGCAAGCTATGGCTACACCTTC. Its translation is CSVGQGASYGYTF. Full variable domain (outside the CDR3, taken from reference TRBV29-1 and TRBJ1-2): SAVISQKPSRDICQRGTSLTIQCQVDSQVTMMFWYRQQPGQSLTLIATANQGSEATYESGFVIDKFPISRPNLTFSTLTVSNMSPEDSSIYLCSVGQGASYGYTFGSGTRLTVV.

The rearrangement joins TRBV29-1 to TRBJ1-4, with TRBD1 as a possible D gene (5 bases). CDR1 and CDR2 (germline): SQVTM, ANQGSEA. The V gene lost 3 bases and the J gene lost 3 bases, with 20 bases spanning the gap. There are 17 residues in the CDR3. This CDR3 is CSVDPGQGLGPNEKLFF. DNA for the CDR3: TGCAGCGTTGACCCGGGGCAGGGACTAGGGCCTAATGAAAAACTGTTTTTT.

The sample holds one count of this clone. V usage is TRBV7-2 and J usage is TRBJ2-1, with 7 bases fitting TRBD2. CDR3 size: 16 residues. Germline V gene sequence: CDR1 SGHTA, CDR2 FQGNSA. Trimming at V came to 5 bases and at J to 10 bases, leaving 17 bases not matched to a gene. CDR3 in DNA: TGTGCCAGCAGCCCCACCCAGAATCTTCTAGCGGCCGAGCAGTTCTTC. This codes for CASSPTQNLLAAEQFF. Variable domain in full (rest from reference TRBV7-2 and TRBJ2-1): GAGVSQSPSNKVTEKGKDVELRCDPISGHTALYWYRQSLGQGLEFLIYFQGNSAPDKSGLPSDRFSAERTGGSVSTLTIQRTQQEDSAVYLCASSPTQNLLAAEQFFGPGTRLTVL.

The CDR3 bases are TGTGCCAGCAGCTTATCTGATACGCAGTATTTT. It encodes CASSLSDTQYF. The J gene is TRBJ2-3, the V gene TRBV11-2; D not resolved. This CDR3 has 11 residues. Trimming left V 2 bases short and J 6 bases short, with 3 bases between. Germline V lookup: CDR1 SGHAT, CDR2 FQNNGV. Full variable domain (outside the CDR3, taken from reference TRBV11-2 and TRBJ2-3): EAGVAQSPRYKIIEKRQSVAFWCNPISGHATLYWYQQILGQGPKLLIQFQNNGVVDDSQLPKDRFSAERLKGVDSTLKIQPAKLEDSAVYLCASSLSDTQYFGPGTRLTVL.

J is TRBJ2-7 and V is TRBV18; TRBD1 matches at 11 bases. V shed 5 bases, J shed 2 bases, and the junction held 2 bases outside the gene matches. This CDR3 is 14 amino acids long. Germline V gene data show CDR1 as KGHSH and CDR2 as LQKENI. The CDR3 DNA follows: TGTGCCAGCTCATTGGGACAGGGGGCCTACGAGCAGTACTTC. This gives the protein CASSLGQGAYEQYF.

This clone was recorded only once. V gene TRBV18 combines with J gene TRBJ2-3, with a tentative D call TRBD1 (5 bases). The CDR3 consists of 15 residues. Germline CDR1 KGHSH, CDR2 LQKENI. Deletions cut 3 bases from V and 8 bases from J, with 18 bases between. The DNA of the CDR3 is TGTGCCAGCTCACCCCGACAGTCCTCACAGACTACGCAGTATTTT. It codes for CASSPRQSSQTTQYF.

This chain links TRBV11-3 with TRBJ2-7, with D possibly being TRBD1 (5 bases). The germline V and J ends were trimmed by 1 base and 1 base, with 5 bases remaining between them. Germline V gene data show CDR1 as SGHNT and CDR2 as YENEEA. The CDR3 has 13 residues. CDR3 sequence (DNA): TGTGCCAGCAGCTTAGGACAGTCCTACGAGCAGTACTTC. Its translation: CASSLGQSYEQYF.

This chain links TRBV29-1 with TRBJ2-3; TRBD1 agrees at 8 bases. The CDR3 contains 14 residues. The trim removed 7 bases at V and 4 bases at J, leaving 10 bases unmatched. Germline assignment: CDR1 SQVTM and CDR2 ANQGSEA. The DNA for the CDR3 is TGCAGCGCTAGGACAGGGACCGCAGCAGATACGCAGTATTTT. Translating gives CSARTGTAADTQYF.

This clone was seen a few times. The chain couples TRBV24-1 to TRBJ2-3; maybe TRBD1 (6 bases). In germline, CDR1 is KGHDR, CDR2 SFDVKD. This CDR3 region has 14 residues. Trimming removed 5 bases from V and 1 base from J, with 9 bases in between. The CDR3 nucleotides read TGTGCCACCAGTGCACAGGGAGGCACAGATACGCAGTATTTT. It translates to CATSAQGGTDTQYF.

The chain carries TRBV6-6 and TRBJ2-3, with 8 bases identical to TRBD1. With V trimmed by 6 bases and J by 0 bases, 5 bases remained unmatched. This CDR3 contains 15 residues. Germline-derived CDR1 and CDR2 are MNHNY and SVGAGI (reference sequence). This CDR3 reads CASRETGGSTDTQYF. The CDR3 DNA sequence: TGTGCCAGCAGGGAAACAGGGGGGAGCACAGATACGCAGTATTTT.

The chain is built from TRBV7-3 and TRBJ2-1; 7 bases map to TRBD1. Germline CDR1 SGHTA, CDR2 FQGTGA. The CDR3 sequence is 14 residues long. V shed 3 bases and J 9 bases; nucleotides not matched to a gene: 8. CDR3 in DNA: TGTGCCAGCAGCTTGAATCAGGGGGTAGGTGAGCAGTTCTTC. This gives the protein CASSLNQGVGEQFF. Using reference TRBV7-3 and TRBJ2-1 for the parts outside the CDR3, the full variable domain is GAGVSQTPSNKVTEKGKYVELRCDPISGHTALYWYRQSLGQGPEFLIYFQGTGAADDSGLPNDRFFAVRPEGSVSTLKIQRTERGDSAVYLCASSLNQGVGEQFFGPGTRLTVL.